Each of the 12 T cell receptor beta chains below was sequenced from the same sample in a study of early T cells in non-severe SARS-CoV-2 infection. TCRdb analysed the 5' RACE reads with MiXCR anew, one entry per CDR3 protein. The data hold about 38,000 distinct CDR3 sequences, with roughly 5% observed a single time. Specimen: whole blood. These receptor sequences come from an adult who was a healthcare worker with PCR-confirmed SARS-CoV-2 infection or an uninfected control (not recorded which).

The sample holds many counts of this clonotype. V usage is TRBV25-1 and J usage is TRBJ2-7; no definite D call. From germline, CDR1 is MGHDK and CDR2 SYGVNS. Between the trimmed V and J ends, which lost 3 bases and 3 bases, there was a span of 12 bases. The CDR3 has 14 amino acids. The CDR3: CASSDAGSGYEQYF. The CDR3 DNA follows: TGTGCCAGCAGTGACGCAGGCTCCGGCTACGAGCAGTACTTC.

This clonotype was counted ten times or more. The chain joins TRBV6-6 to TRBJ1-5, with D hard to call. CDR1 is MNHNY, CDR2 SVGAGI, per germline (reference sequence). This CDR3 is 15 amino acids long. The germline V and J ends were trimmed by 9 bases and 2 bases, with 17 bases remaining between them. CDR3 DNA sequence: TGTGCCAGTTCGGACGGGAGGAAGGGCAATCAGCCCCAGCATTTT. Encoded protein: CASSDGRKGNQPQHF.

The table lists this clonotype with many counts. Here the CDR3 DNA reads TGTGCCTGGGTTAGGAGGGAGAGGGGCGAGCAGTACTTC. Its translation is CAWVRRERGEQYF. The chain uses TRBV30 and TRBJ2-7; tentative D call: TRBD2 (6 bases). The CDR3 is 13 amino acids. The germline V and J ends were trimmed by 5 bases and 6 bases, with 17 bases remaining between them. Germline V gives CDR1 GTSNPN, CDR2 SVGIG (reference sequence).

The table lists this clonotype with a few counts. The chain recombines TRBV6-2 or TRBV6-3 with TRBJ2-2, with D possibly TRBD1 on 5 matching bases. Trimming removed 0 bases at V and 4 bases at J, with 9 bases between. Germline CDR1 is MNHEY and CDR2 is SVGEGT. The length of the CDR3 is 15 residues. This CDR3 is CASSYSTGSTGELFF. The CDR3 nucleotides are TGTGCCAGCAGTTACTCTACAGGTTCCACCGGGGAGCTGTTTTTT.

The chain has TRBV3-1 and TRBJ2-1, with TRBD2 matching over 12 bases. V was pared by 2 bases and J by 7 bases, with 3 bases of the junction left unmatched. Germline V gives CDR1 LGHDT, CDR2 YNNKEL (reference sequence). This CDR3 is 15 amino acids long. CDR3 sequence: CASSQWTSGTNEQFF. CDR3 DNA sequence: TGTGCCAGCAGCCAATGGACTAGCGGGACGAATGAGCAGTTCTTC.

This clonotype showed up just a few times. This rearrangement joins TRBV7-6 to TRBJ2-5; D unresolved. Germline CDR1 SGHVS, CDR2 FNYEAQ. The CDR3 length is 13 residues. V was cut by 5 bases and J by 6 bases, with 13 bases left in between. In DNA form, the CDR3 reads TGTGCCAGCAGCATCACGGGTAGACAGACCCAGTACTTC. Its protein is CASSITGRQTQYF.

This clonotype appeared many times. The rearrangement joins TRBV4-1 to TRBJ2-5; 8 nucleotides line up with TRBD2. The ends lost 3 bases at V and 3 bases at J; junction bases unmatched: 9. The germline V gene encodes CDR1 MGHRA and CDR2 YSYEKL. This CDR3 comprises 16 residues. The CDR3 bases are TGCGCCAGCAGCCAGAGAAGCGGGGGAACCAAAGAGACCCAGTACTTC. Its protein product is CASSQRSGGTKETQYF.

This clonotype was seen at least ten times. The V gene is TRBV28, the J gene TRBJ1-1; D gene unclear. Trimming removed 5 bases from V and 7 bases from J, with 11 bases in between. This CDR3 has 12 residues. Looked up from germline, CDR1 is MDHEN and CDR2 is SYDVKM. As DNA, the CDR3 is TGTGCCAGCAGTCCCTGGTCCCTTGAAGCTTTCTTT. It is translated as CASSPWSLEAFF. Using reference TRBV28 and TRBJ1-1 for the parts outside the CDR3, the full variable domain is DVKVTQSSRYLVKRTGEKVFLECVQDMDHENMFWYRQDPGLGLRLIYFSYDVKMKEKGDIPEGYSVSREKKERFSLILESASTNQTSMYLCASSPWSLEAFFGQGTRLTVV.

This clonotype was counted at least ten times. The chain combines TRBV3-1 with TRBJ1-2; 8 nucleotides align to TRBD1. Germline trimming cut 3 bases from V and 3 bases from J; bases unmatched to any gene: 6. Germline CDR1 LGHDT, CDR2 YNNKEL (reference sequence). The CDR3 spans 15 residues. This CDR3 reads CASSQWTGIDYGYTF. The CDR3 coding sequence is TGTGCCAGCAGCCAGTGGACAGGGATAGACTATGGCTACACCTTC.

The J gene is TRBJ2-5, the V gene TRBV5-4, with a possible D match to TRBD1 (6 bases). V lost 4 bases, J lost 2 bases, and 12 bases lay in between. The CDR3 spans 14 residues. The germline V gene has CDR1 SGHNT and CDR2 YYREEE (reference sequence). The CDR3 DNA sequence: TGTGCCAGCAGCACGGGACACCAACAAGAGACCCAGTACTTC. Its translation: CASSTGHQQETQYF.

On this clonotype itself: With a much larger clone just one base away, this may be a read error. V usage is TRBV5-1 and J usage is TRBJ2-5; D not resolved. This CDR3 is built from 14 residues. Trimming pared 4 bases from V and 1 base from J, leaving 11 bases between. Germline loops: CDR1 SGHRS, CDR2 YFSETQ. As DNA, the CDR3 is TGCGCCAGCAGCCAAACTAACGGCCAAGAGACCCAGTACTTC. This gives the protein CASSQTNGQETQYF.

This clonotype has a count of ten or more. The chain's CDR3 is CASSYRDRNEKLFF. In DNA, the CDR3 is TGTGCCAGCAGTTACCGGGATCGGAATGAAAAACTGTTTTTT. V usage is TRBV6-6 and J usage is TRBJ1-4; no firm D call. Germline CDR1 and CDR2: MNHNY and SVGAGI (reference sequence). The CDR3 sequence is 14 residues long. V dropped 2 bases and J dropped 5 bases, with 9 bases sitting between them.